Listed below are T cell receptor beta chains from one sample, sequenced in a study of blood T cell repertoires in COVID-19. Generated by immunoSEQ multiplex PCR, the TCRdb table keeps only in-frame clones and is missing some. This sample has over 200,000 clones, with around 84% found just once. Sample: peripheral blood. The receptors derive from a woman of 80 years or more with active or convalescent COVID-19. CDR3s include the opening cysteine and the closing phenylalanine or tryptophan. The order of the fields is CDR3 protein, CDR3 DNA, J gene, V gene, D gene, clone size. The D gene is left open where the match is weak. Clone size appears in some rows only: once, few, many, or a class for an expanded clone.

CATSDSRGGPISYNEQFF,TGTGCCACCAGTGATTCCCGGGGAGGGCCGATCTCCTACAATGAGCAGTTCTTC,TRBJ2-1,TRBV24-1,TRBD2,once
CASSLVGQGYNEQFF,TGTGCCAGCAGCTTGGTGGGACAGGGATACAATGAGCAGTTCTTC,TRBJ2-1,TRBV5-6,TRBD1,.
CASSSNRGGQFF,TGTGCCAGCAGTTCGAACCGAGGGGGGCAGTTCTTC,TRBJ2-1,TRBV12-3/TRBV12-4,.,once
CASLLGGGPYEQYF,TGTGCCAGCCTTCTGGGCGGGGGACCCTACGAGCAGTACTTC,TRBJ2-7,TRBV7-9,TRBD2,.
CASIRGREAFF,TGTGCCAGCATTAGGGGGCGCGAAGCTTTCTTT,TRBJ1-1,TRBV28,TRBD1,.
CASKTSGRLKLETQYF,TGTGCCAGCAAGACTAGCGGACGCCTTAAATTAGAGACCCAGTACTTC,TRBJ2-5,TRBV2,TRBD2,.
CASSYHGDRNEKLFF,TGTGCCAGCAGTTACCACGGGGACAGGAATGAAAAACTGTTTTTT,TRBJ1-4,TRBV6-2/TRBV6-3,TRBD1,.
CASAPQAASYNYGYTF,TGTGCCAGTGCCCCGCAGGCCGCGAGCTATAACTATGGCTACACCTTC,TRBJ1-2,TRBV19,.,.
CASSFWGGLGNEQFF,TGTGCCAGCAGCTTTTGGGGGGGCCTGGGGAATGAGCAGTTCTTC,TRBJ2-1,TRBV12-1,.,.
CASSLKGGEQYF,TGTGCCAGCAGCTTGAAAGGGGGCGAGCAGTACTTC,TRBJ2-7,TRBV5-6,.,.
CASSLAAGGLDTQYF,TGTGCCAGCAGCTTAGCAGCGGGGGGCCTGGATACGCAGTATTTT,TRBJ2-3,TRBV7-9,TRBD2,.
CASSNQGISEGKYF,TGCGCCAGCAGCAACCAGGGGATAAGTGAGGGAAAGTACTTC,TRBJ2-7,TRBV5-1,.,.
CASSLGRGLIYEQYF,TGCGCCAGCAGCTTAGGCAGGGGGCTTATCTACGAGCAGTACTTC,TRBJ2-7,TRBV5-1,TRBD1,.
CAWSQAQGWGYGYTF,TGTGCCTGGAGTCAAGCACAGGGCTGGGGGTATGGCTACACCTTC,TRBJ1-2,TRBV30,.,.
CASSYNFGQGAQQNTEAFF,TGTGCCAGCAGTTACAACTTCGGACAGGGGGCTCAACAGAACACTGAAGCTTTCTTT,TRBJ1-1,TRBV6-2/TRBV6-3,TRBD1,.
CASTGLAGGREKLFF,TGTGCCAGCACCGGGCTGGCAGGGGGAAGGGAAAAACTGTTTTTT,TRBJ1-4,TRBV7-6,TRBD1,few
CASSSGTSGGAGQETQYF,TGCGCCAGCAGCTCCGGGACTAGCGGGGGGGCGGGGCAAGAGACCCAGTACTTC,TRBJ2-5,TRBV5-1,TRBD2,.
CASSRPGTRNTGELFF,TGTGCCAGTAGTCGTCCCGGGACACGGAACACCGGGGAGCTGTTTTTT,TRBJ2-2,TRBV19,.,.
CASSPQGQLGMYEQYF,TGTGCCAGCAGTCCCCAGGGACAGCTGGGGATGTACGAGCAGTACTTC,TRBJ2-7,TRBV27,TRBD1,.
CASILQGNTEAFF,TGTGCCAGCATTCTACAGGGGAATACTGAAGCTTTCTTT,TRBJ1-1,TRBV6-6,TRBD1,.
CASSSTPFGRGVYGYTF,TGTGCCAGCAGCTCTACCCCATTTGGCAGGGGAGTGTATGGCTACACCTTC,TRBJ1-2,TRBV9,.,.
CASSQNQLADPLGVQYF,TGTGCCAGCAGCCAAAATCAACTAGCGGACCCTCTAGGGGTTCAGTACTTC,TRBJ2-4,TRBV4-2,TRBD2,.
CASSLDARQETQYF,TGCGCCAGCAGCTTGGATGCCAGACAAGAGACCCAGTACTTC,TRBJ2-5,TRBV5-1,.,.
CAISEGKGHGYTF,TGTGCCATCAGTGAAGGAAAGGGGCATGGCTACACCTTC,TRBJ1-2,TRBV10-3,.,few
CASSETQGLAGGSNEQFF,TGTGCCAGCAGCGAGACTCAGGGCCTAGCGGGGGGGTCCAATGAGCAGTTCTTC,TRBJ2-1,TRBV7-6,TRBD2,.
CASSRDSMNTEAFF,TGTGCCAGCAGTCGGGACAGCATGAACACTGAAGCTTTCTTT,TRBJ1-1,TRBV11-3,TRBD1,.
CASSLDGTGYGYTF,TGTGCCAGCAGCTTAGATGGTACGGGCTATGGCTACACCTTC,TRBJ1-2,TRBV11-2,.,.
CASSLLGADYGYTF,TGTGCCAGCAGCTTACTAGGGGCGGACTATGGCTACACCTTC,TRBJ1-2,TRBV7-2,.,.
CASSPDRATGELFF,TGTGCCAGCAGCCCCGACAGGGCTACCGGGGAGCTGTTTTTT,TRBJ2-2,TRBV3-1/TRBV3-2,TRBD1,.
CASSPSAGENIQYF,TGCGCCAGCAGCCCCTCCGCAGGGGAAAACATTCAGTACTTC,TRBJ2-4,TRBV5-1,.,.